This T cell receptor beta chain originates from a study of T cell responses to AZD1222 COVID-19 vaccine. Turning to this clone: What it recognizes is unknown.

Study observations and caveats: The study sampled repertoires only after the peak T cell response.

The repertoire was sequenced with immunoSEQ multiplex PCR; TCRdb's copy has only in-frame clones and lacks some. This table holds approximately 150,000 clones, around 89% found once. The sequencing here drew on peripheral blood, taken on day 0 of AZD1222 vaccination. This receptor was identified in an adult in good health.

DNA of the CDR3: TGTGCCAGCACCGGGGGCCCTAGCTATGGCTACACCTTC. Translating it yields CASTGGPSYGYTF. The V call is TRBV28, the J call TRBJ1-2, with a tentative D call TRBD1 (6 bases). The V gene's germline CDR1 is MDHEN and CDR2 SYDVKM. Trimming took 7 bases from V and 4 from J, leaving 13 bases between them. The CDR3 has 13 residues.